Each of the 5 T cell receptor beta chains below was sequenced from the same sample in a study of shared clonotypes between healthy human individuals. The table came from immunoSEQ multiplex PCR; TCRdb's copy has only in-frame clones and leaves some out. The sample consists of around 120,000 clones, less than 80% of them appearing once. Material for sequencing was memory CD8+ T cells sorted from blood. The subset here: CD45RO+ cells pooled with CCR7-negative TemRA cells. All receptors come from a woman aged 25 to 39 in good health.

This clone has just a few counts. This same CDR3 is encoded by further DNA sequences in the sample. The V call is TRBV7-9, the J call TRBJ1-1; D gene unclear. The CDR3 has 14 residues. From germline, CDR1 is SEHNR and CDR2 FQNEAQ (reference sequence). V was trimmed by 1 base and J by 1 base, leaving 7 bases between them. CDR3 sequence reads: CASSLVEGNTEAFF. CDR3 DNA sequence: TGTGCCAGCAGCTTAGTTGAGGGGAACACTGAAGCTTTCTTT. The variable domain in full, completed from reference TRBV7-9 and TRBJ1-1, reads DTGVSQNPRHKITKRGQNVTFRCDPISEHNRLYWYRQTLGQGPEFLTYFQNEAQLEKSRLLSDRFSAERPKGSFSTLEIQRTEQGDSAMYLCASSLVEGNTEAFFGQGTRLTVV.

The chain joins TRBV28 to TRBJ2-7; TRBD1 or TRBD2 may be the D gene (6 bases each). Trimming took off 6 bases at V and 3 bases at J, with 15 bases between the two ends. Germline V CDR1 and CDR2: MDHEN, SYDVKM. This CDR3 is built from 14 residues. The CDR3 reads CASRTTGRNYEQYF. In nucleotides, the CDR3 is TGTGCCAGCAGAACTACAGGGAGGAACTACGAGCAGTACTTC.

This clone has only one observation. The chain employs TRBV2 and TRBJ2-5; D may match TRBD1 or TRBD2 (5 bases each). V gave up 3 bases and J gave up 5 bases, with 19 bases separating them. Germline V gene lookup returns CDR1 SNHLY and CDR2 FYNNEI. CDR3 size: 16 residues. CDR3 loop: CASSDLRDARAETQYF. CDR3 in DNA: TGTGCCAGCAGTGATCTCCGGGACGCCCGGGCGGAGACCCAGTACTTC.

The genes are TRBV5-1 and TRBJ2-1, with D uncertain. Germline V gene lookup returns CDR1 SGHRS and CDR2 YFSETQ. The CDR3 runs to 15 residues. V was cut by 4 bases and J by 0 bases, with 11 bases left in between. CDR3 region: CASSPGSRSYNEQFF. In DNA form, the CDR3 reads TGCGCCAGCAGCCCTGGATCGCGCTCCTACAATGAGCAGTTCTTC.

V usage is TRBV5-5 and J usage is TRBJ2-1, with no clear D. Germline V CDR1 and CDR2: SGHKS, YYEKEE (reference sequence). The CDR3 is made up of 13 amino acids. V was shortened by 1 base and J by 9 bases, with 11 bases between the two germline ends. The CDR3 here is CASSLSPPREQFF. CDR3 in DNA: TGTGCCAGCAGCTTGTCGCCCCCTCGTGAGCAGTTCTTC.